Following are 26 T cell receptor beta chains from one sample sequenced in a study of type 1 regulatory T cells. Which antigens these TCRs recognize remains unknown. TCRdb used MiXCR to reprocess the reads, holding one entry per CDR3 protein. The top ten hold roughly 8% of the sample, which has about 39,000 distinct CDR3 sequences, over 9% seen once. The sample was cultured non-Tr1 T cells, either the whole culture or a sorted T cell fraction (not recorded which). The receptors stem from a human donor in good health.

This clonotype was recorded at least ten times. The chain is built from TRBV7-8 and TRBJ2-7, with TRBD1 matching 7 bases. In germline, CDR1 is SGHVS, CDR2 FQNEAQ. CDR3 length: 15 amino acids. Trimming took 5 bases from V and 2 from J; bases not matched to a gene: 9. Here the CDR3 reads CASSRTGTEAYEQYF. The CDR3 nucleotides are TGTGCCAGCAGCAGAACCGGGACAGAGGCCTACGAGCAGTACTTC.

At least ten counts were recorded for this clonotype. The CDR3 bases are TGCAGTGCTAGATCCCCCGGGAGGGACACTGAAGCTTTCTTT. Residues: CSARSPGRDTEAFF. The chain combines TRBV20-1 with TRBJ1-1; D remains unclear. Germline V gives CDR1 DFQATT, CDR2 SNEGSKA (reference sequence). V lost 2 bases and J 3 bases, leaving 13 bases between the germline ends. The CDR3 is 14 amino acids.

Notes on this clonotype: A much larger clone differs from this one at a single base, so this may be a read error. The rearrangement uses TRBV27 and TRBJ2-1; D not certain. Germline V lookup: CDR1 MNHEY, CDR2 SMNVEV (reference sequence). The CDR3 contains 15 residues. The CDR3 DNA sequence: TGTGCCGGCAGTTTATCATGGAATAAATACAATGAGCAGTTCTTC. This gives the protein CAGSLSWNKYNEQFF.

This chain connects TRBV7-6 to TRBJ2-3, with 10 bases aligning to TRBD2. V was clipped by 5 bases and J by 2 bases; unmatched bases: 7. Looked up from germline, CDR1 is SGHVS and CDR2 is FNYEAQ. The length of the CDR3 is 16 residues. The DNA of the CDR3 is TGTGCCAGCAGCAGCGGACTAGCGGCATTCACAGATACGCAGTATTTT. Translating gives CASSSGLAAFTDTQYF.

This clonotype has ten or more counts. This chain links TRBV5-1 with TRBJ2-2; D remains unclear. Trimming stripped 1 base from V and 6 bases from J, with 16 bases between. Germline V gene lookup returns CDR1 SGHRS and CDR2 YFSETQ. There are 16 residues in the CDR3. The CDR3 DNA sequence: TGCGCCAGCAGCTTGAATATAGGGTTAATGGCCGGGGAGCTGTTTTTT. As protein: CASSLNIGLMAGELFF.

This clonotype was seen ten or more times. V and J are TRBV12-3 or TRBV12-4 and TRBJ2-6; either TRBD1 or TRBD2 may fit D (5 bases each). Trimming removed 10 bases from V and 4 bases from J, with 17 bases in between. The CDR3 has 15 residues. This chain's CDR3 is CATPLGVTGANVLTF. Written as DNA, the CDR3 is TGTGCCACCCCCCTGGGGGTGACCGGGGCCAACGTCCTGACTTTC.

In its sample, this clonotype was seen many times. This chain links TRBV9 with TRBJ1-2; 7 bases align to TRBD1. CDR3 length equals 16 residues. The V and J ends lost 4 bases and 1 base, in that order; junction bases with no gene match: 10. The germline V gene has CDR1 SGDLS and CDR2 YYNGEE. The CDR3 coding sequence is TGTGCCAGCAGCTCAACCTCACAGGGGCTTAACTATGGCTACACCTTC. It yields the protein CASSSTSQGLNYGYTF.

By sample fraction, this clonotype is medium-sized. The V gene is TRBV9, the J gene TRBJ2-7; TRBD1 agrees at 8 bases. CDR1 and CDR2 from the germline V gene are SGDLS and YYNGEE. V was clipped by 4 bases and J by 6 bases; unmatched bases: 6. This CDR3 is built from 13 residues. CDR3 region: CASSPQQGGEQYF. Here the CDR3 DNA reads TGTGCCAGCAGCCCACAACAGGGGGGCGAGCAGTACTTC.

V is TRBV5-6 and J is TRBJ1-2; TRBD1 might be the D (6 bases). This CDR3 has 15 amino acids. V lost 0 bases, J lost 4 bases, and 13 bases lay in between. Looked up from germline, CDR1 is SGHDT and CDR2 is YYEEEE. The CDR3 nucleotides read TGTGCCAGCAGCTTGGAAGGGGGGCGCGTCTATGGCTACACCTTC. Translated, it gives CASSLEGGRVYGYTF.

This clonotype was detected only a few times. The V gene is TRBV4-1, the J gene TRBJ2-1; weak D call: TRBD2 (6 bases). Germline loops: CDR1 MGHRA, CDR2 YSYEKL. The CDR3 is made up of 13 amino acids. Trimming shortened V by 11 bases and J by 3 bases, and 14 bases separated the two germline ends. The DNA of the CDR3 is TGCGCCGTCCGGGACTTATACTACAATGAGCAGTTCTTC. It codes for CAVRDLYYNEQFF.

The chain uses TRBV5-6 and TRBJ1-2; 7 bases agree with TRBD1. The CDR3 is 15 amino acids. Losses at the gene ends were 0 bases for V and 4 bases for J; bases not matched to a gene: 6. The germline gives CDR1 SGHDT, CDR2 YYEEEE. CDR3 bases: TGTGCCAGCAGCTTGGGGCAGGGGGTAATCTATGGCTACACCTTC. It encodes CASSLGQGVIYGYTF.

This clonotype was observed at least ten times. This CDR3 is CASRETGWAKNIQYF. The CDR3 DNA is TGTGCCAGCAGAGAGACAGGATGGGCCAAAAACATTCAGTACTTC. V gene TRBV5-6 combines with J gene TRBJ2-4; D might be TRBD1 (6 bases). Germline V CDR1 and CDR2: SGHDT, YYEEEE. The V end lost 5 bases, the J end lost 1 base, and 13 bases lay between the germline ends. The CDR3 runs to 15 residues.

This clonotype was observed a handful of times. The chain couples TRBV20-1 to TRBJ2-7; D is ambiguous. Deletions cut 6 bases from V and 7 bases from J, with 19 bases between. CDR3 length equals 13 residues. The germline V gene encodes CDR1 DFQATT and CDR2 SNEGSKA (reference sequence). CDR3 sequence: CSAPIEEPREQYF. CDR3 DNA sequence: TGCAGTGCACCGATCGAGGAGCCACGGGAGCAGTACTTC.

This clonotype was counted ten times or more. The chain joins TRBV10-3 to TRBJ1-6; TRBD1 is a possible D gene (5 bases). The CDR3 totals 13 residues. The ends were cut back, 6 bases at V and 9 bases at J, with 12 bases in the middle. Germline V gene data show CDR1 as ENHRY and CDR2 as SYGVKD. The CDR3 bases are TGTGCCATCAGCGGGAACGGGGGTTCACCCCTCCACTTT. It codes for CAISGNGGSPLHF.

The sample holds many counts of this clonotype. The chain employs TRBV2 and TRBJ1-6, with D tentatively TRBD1 (5 bases). The germline CDR1 and CDR2 sequences are SNHLY and FYNNEI. CDR3 length equals 16 residues. V was cut by 4 bases and J by 5 bases, with 15 bases left in between. This chain's CDR3 is CASSVLGTSNNSPLHF. The CDR3 bases are TGTGCCAGCAGTGTCTTAGGGACGTCCAATAATTCACCCCTCCACTTT. Drawing the rest from reference TRBV2 and TRBJ1-6, the complete variable domain is EPEVTQTPSHQVTQMGQEVILRCVPISNHLYFYWYRQILGQKVEFLVSFYNNEISEKSEIFDDQFSVERPDGSNFTLKIRSTKLEDSAMYFCASSVLGTSNNSPLHFGNGTRLTVT.

This clonotype was counted at least ten times. The chain uses TRBV7-2 and TRBJ1-1; the D is unclear. The V and J ends lost 6 bases and 5 bases respectively, with 10 bases between them. Germline-derived CDR1 and CDR2 are SGHTA and FQGNSA. The CDR3 has 12 residues. CDR3 nucleotides: TGTGCCAGCAGTTCCACGGGAACTGAAGCTTTCTTT. It yields the protein CASSSTGTEAFF.

This clonotype was counted many times. The chain employs TRBV5-1 and TRBJ2-2, with 7 bases aligning to TRBD1. The CDR3 consists of 15 residues. Germline V lookup: CDR1 SGHRS, CDR2 YFSETQ. V was pared by 5 bases and J by 5 bases, with 9 bases of the junction left unmatched. CDR3 sequence reads: CASRAGTAPTGELFF. CDR3 nucleotide sequence: TGCGCCAGCAGAGCCGGGACAGCACCTACCGGGGAGCTGTTTTTT. The whole variable domain, filled in from reference TRBV5-1 and TRBJ2-2, reads KAGVTQTPRYLIKTRGQQVTLSCSPISGHRSVSWYQQTPGQGLQFLFEYFSETQRNKGNFPGRFSGRQFSNSRSEMNVSTLELGDSALYLCASRAGTAPTGELFFGEGSRLTVL.

The table lists this clonotype with many counts. The CDR3 sequence is CASSAGPDTEAFF. CDR3 bases: TGCGCCAGCAGCGCGGGGCCGGACACTGAAGCTTTCTTT. This rearrangement joins TRBV5-1 to TRBJ1-1; possibly TRBD1 for D (5 bases). Trimming took off 4 bases at V and 3 bases at J, with 10 bases between the two ends. The CDR3 covers 13 residues. CDR1 is SGHRS and CDR2 is YFSETQ in the germline V gene.

This clonotype appeared a few times. The V call is TRBV5-1, the J call TRBJ2-1, with D possibly matching TRBD2 (6 bases). Germline V gene data show CDR1 as SGHRS and CDR2 as YFSETQ. With 4 bases removed from V and 7 bases from J, the gap between germline ends came to 18 bases. The CDR3 consists of 15 residues. DNA of the CDR3: TGCGCCAGCAGCGAAGAGCGGGCGTCAGGTAATGAGCAGTTCTTC. It translates to CASSEERASGNEQFF.

The table lists this clonotype with many counts. This chain links TRBV15 with TRBJ1-5; D ambiguous. From germline, CDR1 is LNHNV and CDR2 YYDKDF (reference sequence). Trimming left V 0 bases short and J 6 bases short, with 12 bases between. The CDR3 has 15 residues. CDR3 sequence reads: CATSRDGREVQPQHF. The CDR3 nucleotides read TGTGCCACCAGCAGAGATGGTAGGGAAGTTCAGCCCCAGCATTTT.

This clonotype appeared many times. The genes are TRBV7-2 and TRBJ1-5, with 7 bases aligning to TRBD1. The V gene's germline CDR1 is SGHTA and CDR2 FQGNSA. With V trimmed by 7 bases and J by 4 bases, 4 bases remained unmatched. The CDR3 is 13 amino acids. The CDR3 here is CASNQGVNQPQHF. DNA for the CDR3: TGTGCCAGCAACCAGGGGGTAAATCAGCCCCAGCATTTT.

V is TRBV4-2 and J is TRBJ2-2; 8 nucleotides line up with TRBD2. The CDR3 totals 16 residues. V lost 5 bases, J lost 4 bases, and 9 bases stayed unmatched. Per germline, CDR1 LGHNA and CDR2 YNFKEQ. The CDR3 loop reads CASSLMALAATGELFF. The CDR3 region has the DNA TGTGCCAGCAGCTTAATGGCACTAGCGGCCACCGGGGAGCTGTTTTTT.

This chain uses TRBV5-6 with TRBJ2-5; TRBD1 or TRBD2 may be the D gene (5 bases each). The CDR3 loop spans 14 amino acids. The V end was cut by 0 bases, the J end by 5 bases, with 11 bases between. CDR1 is SGHDT and CDR2 is YYEEEE in the germline V gene. CDR3 amino acids: CASSLGDPRETQYF. For the CDR3, the DNA is TGTGCCAGCAGCTTGGGGGACCCCCGGGAGACCCAGTACTTC.

A few counts support this clonotype. V is TRBV7-2 and J is TRBJ2-2, with D unclear. Deletions cut 6 bases from V and 7 bases from J, with 9 bases between. In germline, CDR1 is SGHTA, CDR2 FQGNSA. There are 12 residues in the CDR3. DNA of the CDR3: TGTGCCAGCAGTCGGTCAGGCGGGGAGCTGTTTTTT. It codes for CASSRSGGELFF.

This clonotype was observed a few times. The gene calls are TRBV20-1 and TRBJ2-2, with 11 bases lining up with TRBD2. The V segment lost 3 bases and the J segment 5 bases; nucleotides outside the gene matches: 2. CDR3 length: 14 residues. Per germline, CDR1 DFQATT and CDR2 SNEGSKA (reference sequence). In DNA, the CDR3 is TGCAGTGCTAGGGCTAGCGGGAGGACCGGGGAGCTGTTTTTT. It yields the protein CSARASGRTGELFF.

The table lists this clonotype with many counts. The rearrangement uses TRBV6-5 and TRBJ1-1; 11 bases agree with TRBD1. The trim removed 6 bases at V and 0 bases at J, leaving 3 bases unmatched. This CDR3 is 15 amino acids long. Germline V CDR1 and CDR2: MNHEY, SVGAGI. The CDR3 DNA reads as TGTGCCAGCAGCCGGGACAGGGGGGTGAACACTGAAGCTTTCTTT. Protein sequence: CASSRDRGVNTEAFF.